This T cell receptor (beta chain) was documented in a study of blood T cell repertoires in COVID-19. Using immunoSEQ multiplex PCR, the repertoire was profiled, and TCRdb retains in-frame clones only, with some absent. The sample consists of over 350,000 clones, 91% of them appearing once. V lost 1 base to trimming and J lost 7 bases, with 16 bases between them. Germline lookup yields CDR1 MDHEN and CDR2 SYDVKM. The CDR3 is 16 residues long. Sequences were obtained from PBMCs or T cells enriched from blood (not recorded which). This receptor was taken from a woman between 40 and 55 years old who had been exposed to COVID-19. This chain connects TRBV28 to TRBJ1-4; D might be TRBD1 (5 bases). The CDR3 loop is CASSLSVGPRPEKLFF. The CDR3 DNA follows: TGTGCCAGCAGTTTATCTGTGGGGCCCCGCCCTGAAAAACTGTTTTTT.